This is a list of T cell receptor beta chains from one sample in a study of T cell responses to AZD1222 COVID-19 vaccine. Using immunoSEQ multiplex PCR, the repertoire was profiled, and TCRdb retains in-frame clones only, with some absent. This table holds 95,000 to 150,000 clones, about 90% found once. The sample in question was peripheral blood, obtained on day 0 of AZD1222 vaccination. These receptors were collected from an adult in good health. Both conserved end residues are part of each CDR3. A D gene is named only where the DNA matches it firmly. Not all rows give a size; the values are once, few, many and, for expanded clones, a class.

j_call clone_size d_call v_call cdr3_nt cdr3_aa
TRBJ2-1 NA NA TRBV29-1 TGCAGCGTTGAGGGGATCGCGGTTGGGTCCTACAATGAGCAGTTCTTC CSVEGIAVGSYNEQFF
TRBJ2-3 NA NA TRBV5-4 TGTGCCAGCAGCTCAGGGGGGGATACGCAGTATTTT CASSSGGDTQYF
TRBJ2-1 NA TRBD2 TRBV6-5 TGTGCCAGCAATCTAGCGGGAAAGGGGATTGTAGAGCAGTTCTTC CASNLAGKGIVEQFF
TRBJ2-1 NA TRBD1 TRBV2 TGTGCCACCTCGGGACAGGTCTCAAACAATGAGCAGTTCTTC CATSGQVSNNEQFF
TRBJ2-5 NA NA TRBV7-8 TGTGCCAGCAGCTTAGTAGGAGGGCCCGACCAAGAGACCCAGTACTTC CASSLVGGPDQETQYF
TRBJ1-5 NA NA TRBV27 TGTGCCAGCAGTTTAGAAGGGTTTGGTGATAGCAATCAGCCCCAGCATTTT CASSLEGFGDSNQPQHF
TRBJ1-5 few NA TRBV28 TGTGCCAGCGGACAGCGTTATAGCAATCAGCCCCAGCATTTT CASGQRYSNQPQHF
TRBJ1-2 NA NA TRBV6-6 TGTGCCAGCACCCAGGACAGCGGCTACACCTTC CASTQDSGYTF
TRBJ2-7 NA TRBD2 TRBV7-8 TGTGCCAGCAGGTCGCGGGGGGGGAGCTACGAGCAGTACTTC CASRSRGGSYEQYF
TRBJ2-1 few TRBD2 TRBV30 TGTGCCGGGGGACTAGCGGGTAGGTATGAGCAGTTCTTC CAGGLAGRYEQFF
TRBJ2-1 NA TRBD2 TRBV10-3 TGTGCCATCAGTGAGGGGACTAGCGGGGGAAACAATGAGCAGTTCTTC CAISEGTSGGNNEQFF
TRBJ1-5 NA NA TRBV29-1 TGCAGCGCGAGGGTAGATAGCAATCAGCCCCAGCATTTT CSARVDSNQPQHF
TRBJ2-3 NA NA TRBV10-3 TGTGCCATCAGTGAGCTAAGGAGAGATACGCAGTATTTT CAISELRRDTQYF
TRBJ1-2 NA TRBD1 TRBV9 TGTGCCAGCAGCGTAAAGGGGGCCGACATTTATGGCTACACCTTC CASSVKGADIYGYTF
TRBJ2-2 once NA TRBV7-2 TGTGCCAGCAGCTCAGGGAGTCAAGGCACCGGGGAGCTGTTTTTT CASSSGSQGTGELFF
TRBJ2-6 NA TRBD1 TRBV9 TGTGCCAGCAGCGTAGGGGGACAGCCCCCCTCTGGGGCCAACGTCCTGACTTTC CASSVGGQPPSGANVLTF
TRBJ1-6 many NA TRBV9 TGTGCCAGCAGCGTAGAGGGGCAGATCTCCTATAATTCACCCCTCCACTTT CASSVEGQISYNSPLHF
TRBJ2-3 NA NA TRBV20-1 TGCAGTATAAGGGTTGGAGATACGCAGTATTTT CSIRVGDTQYF
TRBJ1-1 NA TRBD1 TRBV13 TGTGCCAGCAGCTTAGGACAGGGGGGAAACACTGAAGCTTTCTTT CASSLGQGGNTEAFF
TRBJ2-5 NA NA TRBV12-5 TGTGCTAGTGGTTCGGCCGGGGGGCAGGCCAAAGAGACCCAGTACTTC CASGSAGGQAKETQYF
TRBJ2-1 NA TRBD2 TRBV28 TGTGCCAGCACCCCCTCTCCCCGGCTGTTCGCTAGCGGGACCTACAATGAGCAGTTCTTC CASTPSPRLFASGTYNEQFF
TRBJ1-1 NA TRBD1 TRBV6-5 TGTGCCAGCACAGACGGCTCGACAGGGATCACTGAAGCTTTCTTT CASTDGSTGITEAFF
TRBJ1-2 NA NA TRBV6-1 TGTGCCAGCAGTGAATTACCCAACTATGGCTACACCTTC CASSELPNYGYTF
TRBJ2-1 NA NA TRBV5-8 TGTGCCAGTTTCGGAGGGCAGACCTACTACAATGAGCAGTTCTTC CASFGGQTYYNEQFF
TRBJ1-1 NA TRBD1 TRBV25-1 TGTGCCAGCAGTGATGATGGGGACAGGGAGTACACTGAAGCTTTCTTT CASSDDGDREYTEAFF
TRBJ2-1 NA NA TRBV7-3 TGTGCCAGCAGCTCCGGGACACACAATGAGCAGTTCTTC CASSSGTHNEQFF
TRBJ1-3 NA TRBD1 TRBV7-2 TGTGCCAGCAGCGGGACAGGGGCCCTCTCTGGAAACACCATATATTTT CASSGTGALSGNTIYF
TRBJ2-1 few TRBD1 TRBV6-6 TGTGCCAGCAGTCCCTTACTTGGGACAGGGGCATTGAATGAGCAGTTCTTC CASSPLLGTGALNEQFF
TRBJ1-2 NA NA TRBV5-4 TGTGCCAGCAGCTTGGTTAGCACCAACTATGGCTACACCTTC CASSLVSTNYGYTF
TRBJ1-5 NA NA TRBV19 TGTGCCAGTAGTATAGATCTGGGCGGTATGGGTCGTGGGCCCCAGCATTTT CASSIDLGGMGRGPQHF
TRBJ1-1 NA NA TRBV19 TGTGCCAGTAGTGAAGGGACCTGGAACACTGAAGCTTTCTTT CASSEGTWNTEAFF